This T cell receptor (beta chain) came from a study of sequential checkpoint blockade in melanoma. Study in general: Randomization was 1:1 between first-line nivolumab→ipilimumab and ipilimumab→nivolumab. Both treatment sequences were followed by maintenance nivolumab.

Indicated treatment: randomized to nivolumab then ipilimumab (arm A) or the reverse (arm B). The CDR3 is made up of 15 amino acids. The V and J ends lost 3 bases and 3 bases, in that order; junction bases with no gene match: 7. The germline gives CDR1 MDHEN, CDR2 SYDVKM. The protocol was immunoSEQ multiplex PCR, while the TCRdb copy is restricted to in-frame clones and leaves out a portion. The table includes roughly 30,000 clones, 65% to 85% detected once. This TCR was sampled from a human donor with melanoma. The gene calls are TRBV28 and TRBJ2-7; 8 nucleotides match TRBD1. This specimen was CD8+ T cells sorted from blood (inferred from file names), taken from a patient given nivolumab and ipilimumab in sequence. This CDR3 reads CASSLWTGPGYEQYF. The CDR3, as DNA: TGTGCCAGCAGTTTGTGGACAGGGCCAGGCTACGAGCAGTACTTC.